These T cell receptor beta chains were read from a single sample in a study of shared clonotypes between healthy human individuals. Sequencing was performed with immunoSEQ multiplex PCR; in TCRdb, only in-frame clones are kept and a portion is missing. This sample has hundreds of thousands of clones, with under 80% found just once. Sequenced material: memory CD4+ T cells sorted from blood. These receptors all come from a woman aged 30 to 39 in good health. CDR3s include the opening cysteine and the closing phenylalanine or tryptophan. A D gene is named only where the DNA matches it firmly. Expanded clones are given a class, and other clones once, few, many or no size at all.

once	TRBV14	TRBJ1-1	.	CASSQVGDTEAFF	TGTGCCAGCAGCCAAGTCGGTGACACTGAAGCTTTCTTT
.	TRBV7-2	TRBJ2-7	.	CASSRDASYEQYF	TGTGCCAGCAGCCGGGACGCCTCCTACGAGCAGTACTTC
once	TRBV5-1	TRBJ2-7	.	CASSLGGPGEQYF	TGCGCCAGCAGCTTAGGGGGGCCGGGCGAGCAGTACTTC
.	TRBV5-1	TRBJ2-7	TRBD2	CASSLTSGPYEQYF	TGCGCCAGCAGCTTGACTAGCGGGCCCTACGAGCAGTACTTC
once	TRBV21-1	TRBJ1-1	.	CASSYTIRTEAFF	TGTGCCAGCAGTTATACAATTCGCACTGAAGCTTTCTTT
few	TRBV7-6	TRBJ2-7	TRBD1	CASSPHGTGFFKGSYEQYF	TGTGCCAGCAGCCCACACGGGACAGGGTTCTTTAAGGGCTCCTACGAGCAGTACTTC
once	TRBV18	TRBJ1-5	.	CASSTTDSTGNQPQHF	TGTGCCAGCTCAACGACGGACAGTACGGGCAATCAGCCCCAGCATTTT
.	TRBV7-9	TRBJ1-4	.	CASSLPSREKLFF	TGTGCCAGCAGCCTCCCCTCGCGTGAAAAACTGTTTTTT
.	TRBV19	TRBJ1-2	TRBD1	CASSMSGQHYGYTF	TGTGCCAGTAGTATGTCGGGACAGCACTATGGCTACACCTTC
.	TRBV4-2	TRBJ1-2	.	CASSQERQINYGYTF	TGTGCCAGCAGCCAAGAAAGACAGATTAACTATGGCTACACCTTC
.	TRBV29-1	TRBJ2-3	TRBD1	CSDRDRGGDTQYF	TGCAGCGACCGGGACAGGGGAGGAGATACGCAGTATTTT
.	TRBV18	TRBJ2-2	.	CASSPGQSNTGELFF	TGTGCCAGCTCACCAGGACAGTCGAACACCGGGGAGCTGTTTTTT
.	TRBV27	TRBJ2-1	TRBD2	CASSSYSGRAYNEQFF	TGTGCCAGCAGCAGTTATAGCGGGAGGGCCTACAATGAGCAGTTCTTC
.	TRBV5-1	TRBJ2-1	TRBD2	CASSFGTSGNEQFF	TGCGCCAGCAGCTTCGGGACTAGCGGGAATGAGCAGTTCTTC
.	TRBV19	TRBJ1-5	.	CASSRFPSRNQPQHF	TGTGCCAGTAGTAGGTTTCCTTCCCGCAATCAGCCCCAGCATTTT